Presented here are 27 T cell receptor beta chains from one specimen sequenced in a study of blood T cell repertoires in COVID-19. TCRdb keeps only in-frame clones here, not all; method: immunoSEQ multiplex PCR. The data show some 150,000 clones, less than 85% seen once. Sequencing was performed on peripheral blood. All receptors derive from a human donor in a cohort sampled during active COVID-19.

This clone was recorded once. The chain links TRBV7-8 to TRBJ1-2; tentatively, D is TRBD1 (5 bases). The CDR3 is 14 residues long. The ends were cut back, 3 bases at V and 5 bases at J, with 13 bases in the middle. Looked up from germline, CDR1 is SGHVS and CDR2 is FQNEAQ. The CDR3 loop is CASSFARGGYGYTF. In DNA form, the CDR3 reads TGTGCCAGCAGCTTCGCGCGGGGGGGGTATGGCTACACCTTC. The full variable domain, with the rest looked up from reference TRBV7-8 and TRBJ1-2, is GAGVSQSPRYKVAKRGQDVALRCDPISGHVSLFWYQQALGQGPEFLTYFQNEAQLDKSGLPSDRFFAERPEGSVSTLKIQRTQQEDSAVYLCASSFARGGYGYTFGSGTRLTVV.

V and J are TRBV7-3 and TRBJ2-1; D might be TRBD1 (6 bases). V was pared by 5 bases and J by 5 bases, with 16 bases between. From germline, CDR1 is SGHTA and CDR2 FQGTGA. The CDR3 contains 15 residues. The CDR3 loop reads CASSNPGTNNNEQFF. The CDR3 DNA is TGTGCCAGCAGCAACCCCGGGACAAATAACAATGAGCAGTTCTTC. The variable domain in full, with the rest retrieved from reference TRBV7-3 and TRBJ2-1, is GAGVSQTPSNKVTEKGKYVELRCDPISGHTALYWYRQSLGQGPEFLIYFQGTGAADDSGLPNDRFFAVRPEGSVSTLKIQRTERGDSAVYLCASSNPGTNNNEQFFGPGTRLTVL.

The J gene is TRBJ2-1, the V gene TRBV3-1 (or the pseudogene TRBV3-2); 14 bases fit TRBD2. The CDR3 spans 16 residues. CDR1 is LGHDT and CDR2 is YNNKEL in the germline V gene (reference sequence). The trim removed 3 bases at V and 9 bases at J, leaving 7 bases unmatched. In DNA, the CDR3 is TGTGCCAGCAGCCATTACGGACTAGCGGGGGGCGTTGAGCAGTTCTTC. Its translation is CASSHYGLAGGVEQFF.

The CDR3 region has the DNA TGTGCCAGCGACAGGGTAGGGGACACCGGGGAGCTGTTTTTT. Translating it yields CASDRVGDTGELFF. The chain carries TRBV2 and TRBJ2-2; 7 bases are a match to TRBD1. Losses at the gene ends were 8 bases for V and 3 bases for J; bases not matched to a gene: 6. The CDR3 totals 14 residues. Per germline, CDR1 SNHLY and CDR2 FYNNEI. Combining the CDR3 with reference TRBV2 and TRBJ2-2 gives the whole variable domain EPEVTQTPSHQVTQMGQEVILRCVPISNHLYFYWYRQILGQKVEFLVSFYNNEISEKSEIFDDQFSVERPDGSNFTLKIRSTKLEDSAMYFCASDRVGDTGELFFGEGSRLTVL.

The chain employs TRBV5-4 and TRBJ2-6; tentative D call: TRBD2 (5 bases). CDR1 is SGHNT, CDR2 YYREEE, per germline (reference sequence). Trimming took 0 bases from V and 2 from J, leaving 6 bases between them. The CDR3 loop spans 15 amino acids. CDR3 sequence: CASSLGGPGANVLTF. For the CDR3, the DNA is TGTGCCAGCAGCTTGGGAGGGCCTGGGGCCAACGTCCTGACTTTC.

This chain links TRBV7-8 with TRBJ1-1; D gene unclear. There are 16 residues in the CDR3. Germline CDR1 is SGHVS and CDR2 is FQNEAQ. Trimming pared 2 bases from V and 3 bases from J, leaving 16 bases between. CDR3 protein: CASSLRRTITHTEAFF. The CDR3 bases are TGTGCCAGCAGCTTAAGGCGAACTATAACGCACACTGAAGCTTTCTTT.

As for this clone: One end of the junction does not line up with germline, which may come from a read error. The chain links TRBV7-7 to TRBJ2-2; TRBD1 matches 8 bases. Germline V gene lookup returns CDR1 SSHAT and CDR2 FNYEAQ (reference sequence). The CDR3 has 15 residues. CDR3 DNA sequence: TGTGCTAGCAGCCAGGGACAGGACGGCACCGGGGAGCTGTTTTTT. Its translation is CASSQGQDGTGELFF.

The chain carries TRBV6-2 or TRBV6-3 and TRBJ1-1, with 7 bases lining up with TRBD1. Looked up from germline, CDR1 is MNHEY and CDR2 is SVGEGT. V trimming: 5 bases; J trimming: 10 bases; junction bases outside the gene matches: 13. The CDR3 has 14 residues. The DNA of the CDR3 is TGTGCCAGCAGTACCGCCGACAGGGTTGAGGGAGCTTTCTTT. The encoded protein is CASSTADRVEGAFF.

The chain has TRBV30 and TRBJ2-7, with TRBD1 as a possible D gene (5 bases). CDR1 is GTSNPN, CDR2 SVGIG, per germline (reference sequence). This CDR3 contains 11 residues. V was clipped by 5 bases and J by 2 bases, with 7 bases between them. CDR3 loop: CAWDSTYEQYF. CDR3 nucleotides: TGTGCCTGGGACAGCACCTACGAGCAGTACTTC.

This chain uses TRBV4-3 with TRBJ1-5, with 8 bases identical to TRBD1. Germline trimming cut 4 bases from V and 2 bases from J; bases unmatched to any gene: 4. CDR3 length equals 15 residues. Per germline, CDR1 LGHNA and CDR2 YSLEER. The CDR3: CASSLGQGGNQPQHF. The CDR3 bases are TGCGCCAGCAGCCTCGGACAGGGCGGCAATCAGCCCCAGCATTTT.

The sample holds one count of this clone. The V call is TRBV7-2, the J call TRBJ1-5; D gene unclear. Trimming cost V 1 base and J 2 bases, with 6 bases left between them. This CDR3 has 14 amino acids. Looked up from germline, CDR1 is SGHTA and CDR2 is FQGNSA. The CDR3 region has the DNA TGTGCCAGCAGCTTAGACAGTGGCAATCAGCCCCAGCATTTT. This translates into CASSLDSGNQPQHF.

The rearrangement uses TRBV10-3 and TRBJ2-3; 10 bases line up with TRBD2. Trimming took 0 bases from V and 5 from J; bases not matched to a gene: 8. This CDR3 has 17 residues. CDR1 and CDR2 from the germline V gene are ENHRY and SYGVKD. The CDR3 sequence is CAISESEAGGQRDTQYF. CDR3 sequence (DNA): TGTGCCATCAGTGAGTCTGAAGCGGGGGGGCAGAGAGATACGCAGTATTTT.

The rearrangement joins TRBV5-4 to TRBJ2-3; tentative D call: TRBD1 (5 bases). V shed 4 bases and J shed 3 bases, with 15 bases lying between them. The CDR3 is 15 residues long. Germline V gives CDR1 SGHNT, CDR2 YYREEE (reference sequence). In nucleotides, the CDR3 is TGTGCCAGCAGCCCCCCAGGGATTGGTACAGATACGCAGTATTTT. Its protein product is CASSPPGIGTDTQYF.

The V call is TRBV7-8, the J call TRBJ2-7; no clear D gene. This CDR3 comprises 13 residues. In germline, CDR1 is SGHVS, CDR2 FQNEAQ. Trimming removed 1 base from V and 2 bases from J, with 6 bases in between. CDR3 DNA: TGTGCCAGCAGCTTAGGAGAGACCTACGAGCAGTACTTC. Residues: CASSLGETYEQYF.

The chain employs TRBV2 and TRBJ2-2; 10 bases agree with TRBD2. Germline V gives CDR1 SNHLY, CDR2 FYNNEI. V was pared by 6 bases and J by 7 bases, with 11 bases of the junction left unmatched. The CDR3 has 16 residues. The DNA of the CDR3 is TGTGCCAGCAGGTCTAGCGGGGGCCCCCTATTCGGGGAGCTGTTTTTT. This codes for CASRSSGGPLFGELFF.

This chain uses TRBV27 with TRBJ1-5, with TRBD1 matching 8 bases. This CDR3 has 15 amino acids. The J segment lost 7 bases and the V segment lost 4 bases, leaving 9 bases of the junction unmatched. CDR1 is MNHEY and CDR2 is SMNVEV in the germline V gene (reference sequence). CDR3 DNA: TGTGCCAGCAGTTCCAAAGGACAGGGTTCACAGCCCCAGCATTTT. Translating gives CASSSKGQGSQPQHF.

This chain links TRBV19 with TRBJ1-4; tentative D call: TRBD1 (5 bases). The germline gives CDR1 LNHDA, CDR2 SQIVND (reference sequence). The CDR3 runs 12 residues. Trimming removed 9 bases at V and 4 bases at J, with 9 bases between. The CDR3 nucleotides read TGTGCCAGCCCCCAGGGTAATGAAAAACTGTTTTTT. Amino acids: CASPQGNEKLFF.

The rearrangement joins TRBV2 to TRBJ2-1; D is unresolved. Germline V gene data show CDR1 as SNHLY and CDR2 as FYNNEI. The CDR3 runs to 14 residues. V shed 6 bases and J shed 5 bases, with 14 bases lying between them. CDR3 nucleotides: TGTGCCAGCAGCAGAGAGGTTTTAAACAATGAGCAGTTCTTC. It translates to CASSREVLNNEQFF.

Concerning this clone: Within the sample, other DNA sequences also encode this same CDR3. The chain has TRBV19 and TRBJ2-2; D gene unclear. The length of the CDR3 is 11 residues. The V end lost 1 base, the J end lost 8 bases, and 2 bases lay between the germline ends. The germline V gene has CDR1 LNHDA and CDR2 SQIVND (reference sequence). The CDR3 coding sequence is TGTGCCAGTAGTATAGCTGGGGAGCTGTTTTTT. Protein product: CASSIAGELFF.

This clone was seen once. The CDR3 DNA reads as TGTGCCAGTAGTAGGGTCAGGACTGGGGCCAACGTCCTGACTTTC. Its translation is CASSRVRTGANVLTF. The V call is TRBV19, the J call TRBJ2-6; D remains unclear. CDR3 size: 15 residues. CDR1 is LNHDA and CDR2 is SQIVND in the germline V gene (reference sequence). The ends were cut back, 4 bases at V and 2 bases at J, with 9 bases in the middle.

The V gene is TRBV27, the J gene TRBJ2-7; D might be TRBD1 (5 bases). In germline, CDR1 is MNHEY, CDR2 SMNVEV (reference sequence). V was shortened by 7 bases and J by 4 bases, with 17 bases between the two germline ends. The CDR3 spans 14 residues. For the CDR3, the DNA is TGTGCCAGCAAACCCTCTCAGGACACTTACGAGCAGTACTTC. Amino acid sequence: CASKPSQDTYEQYF.

The chain joins TRBV6-2 or TRBV6-3 to TRBJ1-2; TRBD1 might be the D (5 bases). The germline V and J ends were trimmed by 6 bases and 7 bases, with 18 bases remaining between them. The CDR3 totals 14 residues. CDR1 is MNHEY and CDR2 is SVGEGT in the germline V gene. The CDR3 sequence is CASSRGGGRFGYTF. In DNA, the CDR3 is TGTGCCAGCAGCCGCGGGGGGGGACGCTTTGGCTACACCTTC.

The rearrangement joins TRBV3-1 (or the pseudogene TRBV3-2) to TRBJ2-5, with D tentatively TRBD2 (6 bases). The germline V and J ends were trimmed by 4 bases and 6 bases, with 21 bases remaining between them. Per the germline V gene, CDR1 is LGHDT and CDR2 is YNNKEL (reference sequence). The CDR3 is made up of 16 amino acids. The CDR3 DNA is TGTGCCAGCAGCCCTAGAATTCCTGGGGGGTCCCAGACCCAGTACTTC. Translation gives CASSPRIPGGSQTQYF.

CDR3 amino acids: CASSNRGTEAFF. The CDR3 bases are TGTGCCAGCAGTAACAGGGGCACTGAAGCTTTCTTT. The chain is built from TRBV5-6 and TRBJ1-1; 7 bases match TRBD1. The junction had 2 bases not matched to a gene; V was cut back by 5 bases and J by 4 bases. CDR1 SGHDT and CDR2 YYEEEE come from the germline V gene. This CDR3 spans 12 amino acids.

V usage is TRBV12-2 and J usage is TRBJ1-2; no check of the table's D call, TRBD1, against the DNA was made. TRBV12-2 is a pseudogene segment. The CDR3 is 16 residues long. CDR3 nucleotide sequence: TGTGCAAGTCGCGTAAACCTTGGACAGGAGGTTTATGGCTACACCTTC. Protein: CASRVNLGQEVYGYTF.

The chain has TRBV28 and TRBJ2-1; no clear D gene. The CDR3 totals 11 residues. Germline CDR1 MDHEN, CDR2 SYDVKM. The germline V and J ends were trimmed by 9 bases and 6 bases, with 9 bases remaining between them. For the CDR3, the DNA is TGTGCCAGTAAACTTGTCAATGAGCAGTTCTTC. It yields the protein CASKLVNEQFF.

The gene calls are TRBV7-3 and TRBJ2-2; D is uncertain. Between the trimmed V and J ends, which lost 2 bases and 8 bases, there was a span of 6 bases. This CDR3 contains 12 residues. CDR1 and CDR2 (germline): SGHTA, FQGTGA. The CDR3 protein is CASSLPRGELFF. The CDR3 nucleotides read TGTGCCAGCAGCTTACCCCGGGGGGAGCTGTTTTTT.